This entry lists 17 T cell receptor beta chains sequenced from one sample in a study of vaccination effects on CD4 cells after COVID-19 (dated by TCRdb to about 2022). After more than 9 days of culture, CD4+ T cells were isolated with the EasySep CD4+ T cell isolation kit. Convalescent patients had PCR-confirmed SARS-CoV-2 infection between March and December 2020, before Alpha, Beta and Delta variants emerged in the United States. Each participant received two doses of an mRNA SARS-CoV-2 vaccine, either BNT162b2 or mRNA-1273. The library came from the immunoSEQ multiplex PCR assay. The table was pulled from immuneACCESS by TCRdb, which kept in-frame rearrangements only. Such tables lose some clones; where checked, under half of the loss comes from unresolved V genes, and the rest has no known cause. This sample is represented by 45,000 to 55,000 clones; around 74% of them were singletons. The leading ten clones occupy 5% to 5.5% of the sample.

The antigens of these receptors remain unknown. Sequencing used CD4+ T cells from PBMCs cultured without peptide, obtained after COVID-19 vaccination. These receptors all stem from a human donor who had a prior SARS-CoV-2 infection.

The chain uses TRBV9 and TRBJ2-7; 10 positions agree with TRBD2. CDR1 and CDR2 (germline): SGDLS, YYNGEE. The V gene end was trimmed by 4 bases and the J gene end by 5 bases; junction bases not matched to a gene: 12. The CDR3 length is 16 residues. CDR3 loop: CASSLLAGSLRDEQYF. The CDR3 coding sequence is TGTGCCAGCAGCCTACTAGCGGGAAGTTTGAGGGACGAGCAGTACTTC.

The chain is built from TRBV19 and TRBJ1-4, with 12 positions matching TRBD1. The germline gives CDR1 LNHDA, CDR2 SQIVND (reference sequence). The CDR3 contains 16 residues. The junction had 13 bases not matched to a gene; V was cut back by 9 bases and J by 8 bases. CDR3 region: CASRLGQGAGEEKLFF. The DNA for the CDR3 is TGTGCCAGCCGACTGGGACAGGGGGCGGGGGAGGAAAAACTGTTTTTT.

The chain uses TRBV6-5 and TRBJ2-1, with 9 bases fitting TRBD1. CDR3 length: 15 residues. The V gene's germline CDR1 is MNHEY and CDR2 SVGAGI. The V and J ends lost 6 bases and 3 bases, in that order; junction bases with no gene match: 6. CDR3 loop: CASRAGQGVYNEQFF. The CDR3 nucleotides read TGTGCCAGCAGAGCGGGACAGGGAGTCTACAATGAGCAGTTCTTC.

The gene calls are TRBV5-6 and TRBJ1-1, with 7 bases fitting TRBD1. V dropped 4 bases and J dropped 10; count of bases not matched to a gene: 10. Per the germline V gene, CDR1 is SGHDT and CDR2 is YYEEEE. The CDR3 loop spans 13 amino acids. The chain's CDR3 is CASSPGTVPVAFF. Written as DNA, the CDR3 is TGTGCCAGCAGCCCCGGGACAGTCCCCGTAGCTTTCTTT.

The chain combines TRBV7-2 with TRBJ1-3, with TRBD1 as a possible D gene (5 bases). The CDR3 contains 14 residues. V lost 8 bases, J lost 0 bases, and 11 bases lay in between. Germline V gives CDR1 SGHTA, CDR2 FQGNSA. CDR3 nucleotide sequence: TGTGCCAGCGGTGAGGGGTTCTCTGGAAACACCATATATTTT. Encoded protein: CASGEGFSGNTIYF.

The chain joins TRBV4-3 to TRBJ1-5, with D possibly TRBD1 on 5 matching bases. V was pared by 4 bases and J by 5 bases, with 15 bases between. The CDR3 consists of 15 residues. In germline, CDR1 is LGHNA, CDR2 YSLEER. For the CDR3, the DNA is TGCGCCAGCAGCCCCGGGGCGCAGGGCGATCAGCCCCAGCATTTT. This sequence encodes CASSPGAQGDQPQHF.

CDR3 region: CASSVGSGRHSTDTQYF. CDR3 in DNA: TGTGCCAGCAGCGTAGGTAGCGGGAGGCATAGCACAGATACGCAGTATTTT. This chain uses TRBV9 with TRBJ2-3; TRBD2 matches at 10 bases. Germline CDR1 is SGDLS and CDR2 is YYNGEE. The CDR3 is 17 amino acids. Trimming at V came to 0 bases and at J to 0 bases, leaving 4 bases not matched to a gene.

The chain has TRBV19 and TRBJ1-1; no reliable D call. CDR3 length: 15 amino acids. The V gene lost 1 base and the J gene lost 1 base, with 10 bases spanning the gap. Germline lookup yields CDR1 LNHDA and CDR2 SQIVND (reference sequence). CDR3 sequence: CASSIARRPNTEAFF. Written as DNA, the CDR3 is TGTGCCAGTAGTATAGCTCGCAGACCGAACACTGAAGCTTTCTTT.

With respect to this clone: The junction departs from the called germline gene at one end, perhaps through a read error. The V gene is TRBV7-7, the J gene TRBJ1-3; a possible D gene is TRBD1 (5 bases). Germline loops: CDR1 SSHAT, CDR2 FNYEAQ (reference sequence). The CDR3 covers 15 residues. The CDR3 sequence: CASSSGAAYGNTIYF. The CDR3, as DNA: TGTGCTAGCAGCTCCGGGGCCGCGTATGGAAACACCATATATTTT. The full variable domain, with the rest looked up from reference TRBV7-7 and TRBJ1-3, is GAGVSQSPRYKVTKRGQDVTLRCDPISSHATLYWYQQALGQGPEFLTYFNYEAQPDKSGLPSDRFSAERPEGSISTLTIQRTEQRDSAMYRCASSSGAAYGNTIYFGEGSWLTVV.

The V and J genes are TRBV6-5 and TRBJ1-2; a weak D match, TRBD1 (6 bases). Germline CDR1 is MNHEY and CDR2 is SVGAGI. This CDR3 region has 12 residues. CDR3 in amino acids: CAIRQEPYGYTF. The DNA for the CDR3 is TGTGCGATTCGACAGGAGCCCTATGGCTACACCTTC.

This clone was observed a handful of times. The chain carries TRBV7-2 and TRBJ2-3, with a tentative D call TRBD1 (5 bases). CDR3 length equals 15 residues. CDR1 is SGHTA and CDR2 is FQGNSA in the germline V gene. V lost 5 bases to trimming and J lost 2 bases, with 14 bases between them. The DNA for the CDR3 is TGTGCCAGCAGCCCTCGACAGAGCCCCACAGATACGCAGTATTTT. It translates to CASSPRQSPTDTQYF.

As concerns this clone: The junction departs from the called germline gene at one end, perhaps through a read error. The V gene is TRBV28, the J gene TRBJ2-3; D gene uncertain. The CDR3 is made up of 12 amino acids. CDR1 and CDR2 (germline): MDHEN, SYDVKM. The CDR3 DNA reads as TGTGCCAGCAGTTTAGCAACAGAAACGCAGTATTTT. This translates into CASSLATETQYF. The variable domain in full, with the rest retrieved from reference TRBV28 and TRBJ2-3, is DVKVTQSSRYLVKRTGEKVFLECVQDMDHENMFWYRQDPGLGLRLIYFSYDVKMKEKGDIPEGYSVSREKKERFSLILESASTNQTSMYLCASSLATETQYFGPGTRLTVL.

This clone appeared a single time. The chain joins TRBV9 to TRBJ2-5, with D possibly being TRBD1 or TRBD2 (5 bases each). V was trimmed by 0 bases and J by 1 base, leaving 7 bases between them. The CDR3 sequence is 14 residues long. Per germline, CDR1 SGDLS and CDR2 YYNGEE. This CDR3 is CASSVGGTQETQYF. Written as DNA, the CDR3 is TGTGCCAGCAGCGTAGGGGGGACCCAAGAGACCCAGTACTTC.

The V and J genes are TRBV5-6 and TRBJ1-4, with D maybe TRBD1 (6 bases). V lost 3 bases to trimming and J lost 0 bases, with 21 bases between them. The CDR3 spans 19 residues. The germline V gene encodes CDR1 SGHDT and CDR2 YYEEEE. This CDR3 reads CASSSFKDSLIATNEKLFF. CDR3 DNA: TGTGCCAGCAGCTCCTTTAAGGACAGCTTAATCGCAACTAATGAAAAACTGTTTTTT.

This chain connects TRBV7-6 to TRBJ2-5; D possibly corresponds to TRBD2 (7 bases). Between the trimmed V and J ends, which lost 5 bases and 4 bases, there was a span of 20 bases. Germline assignment: CDR1 SGHVS and CDR2 FNYEAQ. The CDR3 spans 16 residues. The CDR3 DNA is TGTGCCAGCAGCCTACAACTGATGAGGGGGGGAGAGACCCAGTACTTC. It translates to CASSLQLMRGGETQYF.

This chain uses TRBV3-1 (or the pseudogene TRBV3-2) with TRBJ2-1; 15 nucleotides align to TRBD2. The CDR3 totals 18 residues. The germline V gene encodes CDR1 LGHDT and CDR2 YNNKEL (reference sequence). With V trimmed by 1 base and J by 7 bases, 8 bases remained unmatched. The CDR3 loop reads CASSQAPGLAGGDNEQFF. The CDR3 nucleotides read TGTGCCAGCAGCCAAGCTCCGGGACTAGCGGGAGGAGATAATGAGCAGTTCTTC.

The rearrangement joins TRBV27 to TRBJ1-1; D gene ambiguous. The V and J ends lost 6 bases and 0 bases respectively, with 11 bases between them. This CDR3 contains 14 residues. Germline V lookup: CDR1 MNHEY, CDR2 SMNVEV (reference sequence). CDR3 DNA: TGTGCCAGCAGAGACCGTTGGGTGAACACTGAAGCTTTCTTT. This gives the protein CASRDRWVNTEAFF.